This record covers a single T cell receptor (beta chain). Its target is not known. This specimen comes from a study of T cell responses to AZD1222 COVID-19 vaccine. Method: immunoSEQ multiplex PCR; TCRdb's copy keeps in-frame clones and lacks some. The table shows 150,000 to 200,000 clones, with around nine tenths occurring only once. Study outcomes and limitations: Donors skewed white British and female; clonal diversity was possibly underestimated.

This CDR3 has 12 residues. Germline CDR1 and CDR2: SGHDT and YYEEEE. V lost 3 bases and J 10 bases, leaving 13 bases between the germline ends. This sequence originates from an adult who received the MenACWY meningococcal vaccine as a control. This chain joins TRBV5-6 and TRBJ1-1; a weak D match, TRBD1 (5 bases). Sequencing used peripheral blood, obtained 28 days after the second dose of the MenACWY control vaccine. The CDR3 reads CASSWGSVGAFF. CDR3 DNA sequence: TGTGCCAGCAGCTGGGGCAGCGTCGGAGCTTTCTTT. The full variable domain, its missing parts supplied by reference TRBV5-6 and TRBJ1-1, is DAGVTQSPTHLIKTRGQQVTLRCSPKSGHDTVSWYQQALGQGPQFIFQYYEEEERQRGNFPDRFSGHQFPNYSSELNVNALLLGDSALYLCASSWGSVGAFFGQGTRLTVV.